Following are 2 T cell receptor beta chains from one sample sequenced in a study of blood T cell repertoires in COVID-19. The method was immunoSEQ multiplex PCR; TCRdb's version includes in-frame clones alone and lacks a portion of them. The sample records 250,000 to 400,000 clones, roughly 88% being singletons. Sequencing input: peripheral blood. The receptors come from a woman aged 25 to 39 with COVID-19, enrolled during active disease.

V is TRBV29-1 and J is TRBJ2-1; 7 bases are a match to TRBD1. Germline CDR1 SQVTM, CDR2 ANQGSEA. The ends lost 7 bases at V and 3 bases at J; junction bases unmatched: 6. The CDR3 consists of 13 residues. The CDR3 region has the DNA TGCAGCGCAGGACAGGCCTTCTACAATGAGCAGTTCTTC. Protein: CSAGQAFYNEQFF.

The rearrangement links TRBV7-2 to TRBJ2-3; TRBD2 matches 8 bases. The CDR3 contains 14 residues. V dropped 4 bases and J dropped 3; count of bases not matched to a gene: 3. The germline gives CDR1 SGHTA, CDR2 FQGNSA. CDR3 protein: CASSSGLATDTQYF. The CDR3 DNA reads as TGTGCCAGCAGCTCTGGACTAGCAACAGATACGCAGTATTTT.